This entry is about one TCR beta chain. What it binds is unknown. Only in-frame clones appear in the TCRdb table, and some are missing; sequencing was by immunoSEQ multiplex PCR. The repertoire holds 290,000 or so clones, with about 89% as singletons. The data stem from a study of Ad26.COV2.S vaccination and SARS-CoV-2 variants. Described treatment: around 19 received Ad26.COV2.S at low or high dose, single or two shots; 5 received placebo; per-sample allocation not given. Following the first vaccine or placebo injection, samples were taken on day 63. Boston supplied an adult donor aged 18-55 years. Findings and caveats of the study: In vaccinated individuals, spike-specific CD8+ and CD4+ T cell responses reportedly displayed substantial breadth. Vaccine recipients and placebo recipients showed similar non-spike TCR breadth.

The TCR was taken from a person aged 18-60 years who received the Ad26.COV2.S COVID-19 vaccine or a placebo. The material was peripheral blood, obtained in a trial of Ad26.COV2.S vaccine versus placebo.

CDR3 sequence: CASKRLVSGSGNTIYF. The CDR3 DNA reads as TGTGCCAGTAAACGTCTGGTTTCGGGCTCTGGAAACACCATATATTTT. V usage is TRBV19 and J usage is TRBJ1-3; D ambiguous. Trimming removed 7 bases from V and 0 bases from J, with 16 bases in between. Germline loops: CDR1 LNHDA, CDR2 SQIVND (reference sequence). This CDR3 spans 16 amino acids.